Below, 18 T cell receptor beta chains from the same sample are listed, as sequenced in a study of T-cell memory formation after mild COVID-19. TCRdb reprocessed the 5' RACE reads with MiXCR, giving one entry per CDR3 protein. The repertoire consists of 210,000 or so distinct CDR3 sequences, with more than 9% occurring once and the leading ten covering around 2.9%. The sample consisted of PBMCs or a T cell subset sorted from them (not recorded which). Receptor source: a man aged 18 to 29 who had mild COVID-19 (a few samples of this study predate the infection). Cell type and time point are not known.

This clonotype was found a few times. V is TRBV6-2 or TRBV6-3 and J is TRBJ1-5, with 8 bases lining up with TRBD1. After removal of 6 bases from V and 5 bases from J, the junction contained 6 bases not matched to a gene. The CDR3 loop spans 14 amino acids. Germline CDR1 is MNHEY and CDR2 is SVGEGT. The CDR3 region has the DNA TGTGCCAGCAGAATGGGACAGGTTTATCAGCCCCAGCATTTT. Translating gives CASRMGQVYQPQHF.

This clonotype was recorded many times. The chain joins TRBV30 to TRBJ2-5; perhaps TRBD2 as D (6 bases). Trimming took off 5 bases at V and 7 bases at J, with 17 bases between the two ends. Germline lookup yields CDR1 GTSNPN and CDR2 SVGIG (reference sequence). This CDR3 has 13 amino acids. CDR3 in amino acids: CAWGDSHPGTQYF. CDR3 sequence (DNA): TGTGCCTGGGGGGACTCCCACCCGGGGACCCAGTACTTC. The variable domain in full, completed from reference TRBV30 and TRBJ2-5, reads SQTIHQWPATLVQPVGSPLSLECTVEGTSNPNLYWYRQAAGRGLQLLFYSVGIGQISSEVPQNLSASRPQDRQFILSSKKLLLSDSGFYLCAWGDSHPGTQYFGPGTRLLVL.

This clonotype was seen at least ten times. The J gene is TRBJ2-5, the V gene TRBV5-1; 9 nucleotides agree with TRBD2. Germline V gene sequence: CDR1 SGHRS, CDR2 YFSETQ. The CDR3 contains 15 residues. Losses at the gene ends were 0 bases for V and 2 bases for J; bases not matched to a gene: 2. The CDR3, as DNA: TGCGCCAGCAGCTTGGCGCTAGCGGGACAAGAGACCCAGTACTTC. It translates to CASSLALAGQETQYF.

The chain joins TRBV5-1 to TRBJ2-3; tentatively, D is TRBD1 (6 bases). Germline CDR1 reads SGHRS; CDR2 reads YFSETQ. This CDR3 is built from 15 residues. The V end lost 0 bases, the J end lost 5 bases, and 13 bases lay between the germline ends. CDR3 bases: TGCGCCAGCAGCTTGGGAAACAGGGCTGTAGATACGCAGTATTTT. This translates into CASSLGNRAVDTQYF.

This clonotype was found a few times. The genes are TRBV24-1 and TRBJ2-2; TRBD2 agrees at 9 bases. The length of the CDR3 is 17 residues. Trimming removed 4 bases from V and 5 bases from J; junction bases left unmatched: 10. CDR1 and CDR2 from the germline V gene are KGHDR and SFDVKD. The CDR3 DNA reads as TGTGCCACCAGTGAAACCCCAGCGGGGGGAAATACCGGGGAGCTGTTTTTT. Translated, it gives CATSETPAGGNTGELFF.

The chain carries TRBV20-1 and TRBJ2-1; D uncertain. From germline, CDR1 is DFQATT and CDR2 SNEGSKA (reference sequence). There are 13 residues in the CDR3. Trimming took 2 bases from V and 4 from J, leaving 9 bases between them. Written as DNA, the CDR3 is TGCAGTGCTAGAAAGGCTGAGTACAATGAGCAGTTCTTC. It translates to CSARKAEYNEQFF.

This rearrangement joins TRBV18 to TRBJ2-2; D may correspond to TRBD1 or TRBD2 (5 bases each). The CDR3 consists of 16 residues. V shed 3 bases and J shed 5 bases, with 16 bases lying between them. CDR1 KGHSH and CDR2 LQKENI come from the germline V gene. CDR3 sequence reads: CASSPGMGTTTGELFF. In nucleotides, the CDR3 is TGTGCCAGCTCACCCGGGATGGGGACCACAACCGGGGAGCTGTTTTTT. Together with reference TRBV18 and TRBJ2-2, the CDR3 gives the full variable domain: NAGVMQNPRHLVRRRGQEARLRCSPMKGHSHVYWYRQLPEEGLKFMVYLQKENIIDESGMPKERFSAEFPKEGPSILRIQQVVRGDSAAYFCASSPGMGTTTGELFFGEGSRLTVL.

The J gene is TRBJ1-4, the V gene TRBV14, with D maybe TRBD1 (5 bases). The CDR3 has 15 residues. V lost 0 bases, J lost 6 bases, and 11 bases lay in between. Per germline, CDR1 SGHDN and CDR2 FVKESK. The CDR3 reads CASSQDTGRYEKLFF. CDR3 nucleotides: TGTGCCAGCAGCCAAGATACGGGACGGTATGAAAAACTGTTTTTT. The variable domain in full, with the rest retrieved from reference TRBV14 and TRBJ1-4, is EAGVTQFPSHSVIEKGQTVTLRCDPISGHDNLYWYRRVMGKEIKFLLHFVKESKQDESGMPNNRFLAERTGGTYSTLKVQPAELEDSGVYFCASSQDTGRYEKLFFGSGTQLSVL.

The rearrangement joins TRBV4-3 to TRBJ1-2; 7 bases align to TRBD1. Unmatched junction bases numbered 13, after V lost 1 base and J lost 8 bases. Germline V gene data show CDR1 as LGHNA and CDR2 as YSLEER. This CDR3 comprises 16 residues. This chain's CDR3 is CASSQVGRGGASGYTF. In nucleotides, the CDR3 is TGCGCCAGCAGCCAAGTGGGGAGAGGGGGCGCTTCCGGCTACACCTTC.

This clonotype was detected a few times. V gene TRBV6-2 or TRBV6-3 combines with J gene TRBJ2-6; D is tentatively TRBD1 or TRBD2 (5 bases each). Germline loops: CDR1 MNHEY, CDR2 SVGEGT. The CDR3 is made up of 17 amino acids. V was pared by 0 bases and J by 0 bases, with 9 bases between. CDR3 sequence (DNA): TGTGCCAGCAGTTACTCTCCAGGGAGCTCTGGGGCCAACGTCCTGACTTTC. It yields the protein CASSYSPGSSGANVLTF.

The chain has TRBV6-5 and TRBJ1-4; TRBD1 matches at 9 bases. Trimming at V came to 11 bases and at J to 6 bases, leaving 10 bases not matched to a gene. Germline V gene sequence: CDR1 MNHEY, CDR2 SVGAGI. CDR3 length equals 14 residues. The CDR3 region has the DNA TGTGCCGACCGATCACAGGGGGCCTATGAAAAACTGTTTTTT. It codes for CADRSQGAYEKLFF.

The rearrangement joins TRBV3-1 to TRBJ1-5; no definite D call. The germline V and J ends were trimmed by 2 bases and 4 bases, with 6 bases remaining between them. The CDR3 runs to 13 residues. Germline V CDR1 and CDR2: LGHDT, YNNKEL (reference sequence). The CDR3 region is CASSQRENQPQHF. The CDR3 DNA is TGTGCCAGCAGCCAAAGAGAGAATCAGCCCCAGCATTTT.

The CDR3 is CASSLWDTGPLETQYF. The CDR3 coding sequence is TGTGCCAGCAGCTTATGGGATACTGGCCCCCTAGAGACCCAGTACTTC. The chain carries TRBV7-2 and TRBJ2-5, with D unresolved. The CDR3 sequence is 16 residues long. Trimming pared 2 bases from V and 4 bases from J, leaving 17 bases between. Germline loops: CDR1 SGHTA, CDR2 FQGNSA.

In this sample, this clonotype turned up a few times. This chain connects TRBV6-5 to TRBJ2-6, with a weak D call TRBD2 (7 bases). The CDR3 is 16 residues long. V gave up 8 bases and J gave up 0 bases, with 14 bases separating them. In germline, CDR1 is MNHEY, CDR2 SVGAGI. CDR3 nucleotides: TGTGCCAGCTCTAGGGGGGGATTCTCTGGGGCCAACGTCCTGACTTTC. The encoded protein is CASSRGGFSGANVLTF.

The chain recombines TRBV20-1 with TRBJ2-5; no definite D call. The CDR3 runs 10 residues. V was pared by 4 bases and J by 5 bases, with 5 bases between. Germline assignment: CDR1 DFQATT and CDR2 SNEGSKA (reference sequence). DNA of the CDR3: TGCAGTGCTATTTTTGAGACCCAGTACTTC. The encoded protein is CSAIFETQYF.

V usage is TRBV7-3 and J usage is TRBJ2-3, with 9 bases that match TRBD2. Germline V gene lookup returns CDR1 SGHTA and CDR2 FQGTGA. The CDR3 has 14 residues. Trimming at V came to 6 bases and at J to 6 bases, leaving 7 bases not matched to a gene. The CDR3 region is CASSVSGGTDTQYF. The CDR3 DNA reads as TGTGCCAGCAGTGTTAGCGGGGGAACCGATACGCAGTATTTT.

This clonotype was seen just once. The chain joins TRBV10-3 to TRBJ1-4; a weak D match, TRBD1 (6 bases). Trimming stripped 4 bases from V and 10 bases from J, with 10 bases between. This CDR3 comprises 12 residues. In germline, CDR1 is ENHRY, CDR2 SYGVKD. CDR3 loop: CAISGIRGKLFF. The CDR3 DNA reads TGTGCCATCAGTGGTATCAGGGGAAAACTGTTTTTT.

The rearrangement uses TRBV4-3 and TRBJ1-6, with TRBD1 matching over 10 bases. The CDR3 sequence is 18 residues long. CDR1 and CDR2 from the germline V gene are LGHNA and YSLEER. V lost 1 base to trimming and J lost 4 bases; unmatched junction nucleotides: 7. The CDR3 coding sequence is TGCGCCAGCAGCCAAGCGCTAGGACAGGGGGGGTATAATTCACCCCTCCACTTT. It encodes CASSQALGQGGYNSPLHF.